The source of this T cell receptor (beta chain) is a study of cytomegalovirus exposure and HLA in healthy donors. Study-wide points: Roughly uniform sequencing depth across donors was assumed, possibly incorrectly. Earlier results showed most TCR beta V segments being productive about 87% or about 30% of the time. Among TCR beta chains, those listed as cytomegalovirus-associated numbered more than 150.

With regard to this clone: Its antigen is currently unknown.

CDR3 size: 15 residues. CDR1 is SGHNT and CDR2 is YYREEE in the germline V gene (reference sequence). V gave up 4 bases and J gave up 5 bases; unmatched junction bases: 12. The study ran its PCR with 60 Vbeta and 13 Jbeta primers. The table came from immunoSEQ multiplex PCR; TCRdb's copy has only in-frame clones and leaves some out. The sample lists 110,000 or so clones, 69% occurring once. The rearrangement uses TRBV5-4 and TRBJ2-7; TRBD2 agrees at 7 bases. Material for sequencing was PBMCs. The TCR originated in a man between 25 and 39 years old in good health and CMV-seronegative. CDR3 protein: CASSRGAGLSNEQYF. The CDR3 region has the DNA TGTGCCAGCAGCCGAGGAGCGGGACTATCAAACGAGCAGTACTTC.